This passage covers 26 T cell receptor beta chains from one sample sequenced in a study of blood T cell repertoires in COVID-19 (TCRdb year 2020). The library was produced with the immunoSEQ multiplex PCR assay. TCRdb stores this immuneACCESS table with in-frame sequences only. Part of the clones is absent; in the studies checked, under half of the shortfall reflects unresolved V genes, and no reason is known for the rest. The sample table contains around 120,000 clones; only one count was recorded for 85% of them. Around 2.2% of the sample comes from the top ten. Input material: peripheral blood. Source of these receptors: a human donor in a cohort sampled during active COVID-19.

The V gene is TRBV4-1, the J gene TRBJ2-3; D uncertain. Germline V gene sequence: CDR1 MGHRA, CDR2 YSYEKL. V was shortened by 0 bases and J by 1 base, with 8 bases between the two germline ends. CDR3 length: 15 residues. Here the CDR3 DNA reads TGCGCCAGCAGCCAAGAATTTGTAGGCACAGATACGCAGTATTTT. It translates to CASSQEFVGTDTQYF.

The rearrangement uses TRBV6-2 or TRBV6-3 and TRBJ2-1; D is perhaps TRBD1 (5 bases). This CDR3 is 18 amino acids long. Trimming removed 4 bases from V and 5 bases from J, with 24 bases in between. From germline, CDR1 is MNHEY and CDR2 SVGEGT. The CDR3 is CASSSLFVRGRFDNEQFF. In DNA, the CDR3 is TGTGCCAGCAGTTCCCTCTTCGTTAGGGGCCGGTTTGACAATGAGCAGTTCTTC.

The CDR3 coding sequence is TGCGCCAGCAGCCAAGATAGGGGTCAGCCCCAGCATTTT. It yields the protein CASSQDRGQPQHF. The genes are TRBV4-3 and TRBJ1-5, with D maybe TRBD1 (5 bases). This CDR3 contains 13 residues. The V end was cut by 0 bases, the J end by 6 bases, with 6 bases between. CDR1 is LGHNA, CDR2 YSLEER, per germline.

This clone came up a few times. This chain connects TRBV11-3 to TRBJ2-3; the D gene is possibly TRBD2 (5 bases). The CDR3 consists of 16 residues. Trimming shortened V by 5 bases and J by 7 bases, and 22 bases separated the two germline ends. CDR1 and CDR2 from the germline V gene are SGHNT and YENEEA. This CDR3 is CASSPRTPPHLNTQYF. CDR3 DNA: TGTGCCAGCAGCCCGCGGACTCCCCCACACCTAAATACGCAGTATTTT.

This chain joins TRBV7-2 and TRBJ2-5; the D gene is possibly TRBD2 (5 bases). V lost 3 bases to trimming and J lost 7 bases, with 12 bases between them. The CDR3 has 13 amino acids. Germline V gene lookup returns CDR1 SGHTA and CDR2 FQGNSA. The CDR3 region is CASSFASSGTQYF. In DNA form, the CDR3 reads TGTGCCAGCAGCTTTGCTAGCTCTGGGACCCAGTACTTC.

In its sample, this clone was seen a few times. V and J are TRBV4-3 and TRBJ2-2; 11 nucleotides agree with TRBD2. This CDR3 region has 21 residues. The V gene end was trimmed by 5 bases and the J gene end by 0 bases; junction bases not matched to a gene: 17. Germline V CDR1 and CDR2: LGHNA, YSLEER. The CDR3 loop reads CASSGWSLGGLADPNTGELFF. CDR3 DNA: TGCGCCAGCAGCGGGTGGTCTTTAGGGGGACTAGCGGACCCGAACACCGGGGAGCTGTTTTTT.

This rearrangement joins TRBV5-4 to TRBJ2-1; TRBD2 is a possible D gene (6 bases). CDR3 length: 16 residues. Germline V gives CDR1 SGHNT, CDR2 YYREEE (reference sequence). V shed 3 bases and J shed 0 bases, with 13 bases lying between them. DNA of the CDR3: TGTGCCAGCAGCTCCTCCGGGACTGGCTCCTACAATGAGCAGTTCTTC. This sequence encodes CASSSSGTGSYNEQFF.

V and J are TRBV5-1 and TRBJ2-7; the D is unclear. The V gene lost 3 bases and the J gene lost 6 bases, with 7 bases spanning the gap. The CDR3 covers 11 residues. Germline V gene sequence: CDR1 SGHRS, CDR2 YFSETQ. The DNA for the CDR3 is TGCGCCAGCAGCTATCGTTTCGAGCAGTACTTC. Its translation: CASSYRFEQYF.

V gene TRBV7-2 combines with J gene TRBJ2-1, with 13 bases aligning to TRBD2. The germline V gene has CDR1 SGHTA and CDR2 FQGNSA. This CDR3 is built from 15 residues. With 4 bases clipped from V and 9 bases from J, the junction kept 6 bases outside the gene matches. CDR3 nucleotide sequence: TGTGCCAGCAGCTCAGTACTAGCGGGGGGGGCTGAGCAGTTCTTC. Translated, it gives CASSSVLAGGAEQFF.

The CDR3 region is CASSLLAGGPFSDTQYF. CDR3 coding DNA: TGCGCCAGCAGCTTACTGGCGGGGGGGCCTTTTTCAGATACGCAGTATTTT. The chain carries TRBV5-1 and TRBJ2-3; TRBD2 matches 9 bases. V shed 2 bases and J 4 bases; nucleotides not matched to a gene: 11. The CDR3 has 17 residues. Germline CDR1 reads SGHRS; CDR2 reads YFSETQ.

As regards this clone: The same CDR3 is also encoded by other DNA sequences in this sample. The chain links TRBV7-9 to TRBJ1-1; D is unresolved. The CDR3 consists of 13 residues. Germline CDR1 reads SEHNR; CDR2 reads FQNEAQ (reference sequence). V gave up 5 bases and J gave up 5 bases, with 12 bases separating them. The CDR3 loop is CASSPPGGTEAFF. The CDR3 DNA is TGTGCCAGCAGCCCACCGGGAGGGACTGAAGCTTTCTTT.

V gene TRBV9 combines with J gene TRBJ1-6, with D maybe TRBD1 (5 bases). The germline V gene encodes CDR1 SGDLS and CDR2 YYNGEE. The CDR3 has 17 residues. Trimming pared 3 bases from V and 7 bases from J, leaving 20 bases between. The CDR3 loop is CASSALSDTGYNSPLHF. The CDR3 nucleotides read TGTGCCAGCAGCGCCCTGTCTGATACAGGATACAATTCACCCCTCCACTTT.

V usage is TRBV15 and J usage is TRBJ1-2; 8 nucleotides match TRBD1. J lost 7 bases, V lost 1 base, and 2 bases had no gene match. Germline loops: CDR1 LNHNV, CDR2 YYDKDF (reference sequence). The CDR3 sequence is 13 residues long. CDR3 nucleotide sequence: TGTGCCACCAGCAGAGGAACAGGGGGTGGCTACACCTTC. Its translation: CATSRGTGGGYTF.

The gene calls are TRBV3-1 (or the pseudogene TRBV3-2) and TRBJ1-1, with D possibly TRBD1 on 5 matching bases. The CDR3 runs 14 residues. From germline, CDR1 is LGHDT and CDR2 YNNKEL (reference sequence). The V gene lost 4 bases and the J gene lost 1 base, with 10 bases spanning the gap. As DNA, the CDR3 is TGTGCCAGCAGCCTCCCAGGACAGAACACTGAAGCTTTCTTT. As protein: CASSLPGQNTEAFF.

The V gene is TRBV15, the J gene TRBJ1-2; possibly TRBD1 for D (6 bases). Trimming took 0 bases from V and 4 from J, leaving 12 bases between them. Germline loops: CDR1 LNHNV, CDR2 YYDKDF (reference sequence). CDR3 length: 15 amino acids. CDR3 DNA: TGTGCCACCAGCAGAGATTCACAGGGCCTCTATGGCTACACCTTC. Protein sequence: CATSRDSQGLYGYTF.

V and J are TRBV20-1 and TRBJ1-2; D is perhaps TRBD1 (6 bases). Per germline, CDR1 DFQATT and CDR2 SNEGSKA (reference sequence). The CDR3 totals 13 residues. V was cut by 3 bases and J by 3 bases, with 11 bases left in between. The CDR3 sequence: CSASEAGDYGYTF. CDR3 DNA: TGCAGTGCTAGTGAAGCAGGGGACTATGGCTACACCTTC.

This clone was observed a single time. The chain combines TRBV9 with TRBJ1-2; D is ambiguous. Germline-derived CDR1 and CDR2 are SGDLS and YYNGEE. The CDR3 is 15 amino acids. Trimming took 0 bases from V and 8 from J, leaving 17 bases between them. The chain's CDR3 is CASSVGPGKGGGYTF. As DNA, the CDR3 is TGTGCCAGCAGCGTAGGGCCGGGGAAGGGAGGCGGCTACACCTTC.

CDR3 amino acids: CASSDSLYEQYF. In DNA form, the CDR3 reads TGTGCCAGTTCGGACAGCCTCTACGAGCAGTACTTC. The V call is TRBV2, the J call TRBJ2-7; TRBD1 is a possible D gene (6 bases). This CDR3 comprises 12 residues. Germline loops: CDR1 SNHLY, CDR2 FYNNEI. V was shortened by 9 bases and J by 3 bases, with 12 bases between the two germline ends.

The CDR3 DNA reads TGTGCCAGTAGTACCGGGTACACTAATGAAAAACTGTTTTTT. As protein: CASSTGYTNEKLFF. The J gene is TRBJ1-4, the V gene TRBV19; no clear D gene. The germline CDR1 and CDR2 sequences are LNHDA and SQIVND (reference sequence). The CDR3 runs 14 residues. V was cut by 4 bases and J by 2 bases, with 8 bases left in between.

The chain couples TRBV10-3 to TRBJ1-1; TRBD1 is a possible D gene (6 bases). V was shortened by 3 bases and J by 3 bases, with 8 bases between the two germline ends. CDR3 length equals 13 residues. CDR1 ENHRY and CDR2 SYGVKD come from the germline V gene. CDR3 bases: TGTGCCATCAGTGACACAGGGTACACTGAAGCTTTCTTT. It is translated as CAISDTGYTEAFF.

This chain uses TRBV28 with TRBJ2-1; D remains unclear. CDR1 is MDHEN and CDR2 is SYDVKM in the germline V gene. V lost 10 bases and J lost 3, with 16 bases in between. The CDR3 has 14 residues. CDR3 nucleotide sequence: TGTGCCATCCTAAACTTCTTACTCTACAATGAGCAGTTCTTC. It codes for CAILNFLLYNEQFF. The full variable domain, in which reference TRBV28 and TRBJ2-1 provide the parts outside the CDR3, is DVKVTQSSRYLVKRTGEKVFLECVQDMDHENMFWYRQDPGLGLRLIYFSYDVKMKEKGDIPEGYSVSREKKERFSLILESASTNQTSMYLCAILNFLLYNEQFFGPGTRLTVL.

This clone was detected once. V gene TRBV27 combines with J gene TRBJ1-5, with 7 bases matching TRBD1. In germline, CDR1 is MNHEY, CDR2 SMNVEV (reference sequence). With 4 bases clipped from V and 6 bases from J, the junction kept 6 bases outside the gene matches. The CDR3 spans 14 residues. CDR3 sequence reads: CASSSGTERQPQHF. CDR3 DNA sequence: TGTGCCAGCAGTTCCGGGACAGAACGTCAGCCCCAGCATTTT.

V gene TRBV30 combines with J gene TRBJ2-3, with 8 bases lining up with TRBD2. Germline CDR1 GTSNPN, CDR2 SVGIG (reference sequence). The CDR3 covers 14 residues. The V gene end was trimmed by 4 bases and the J gene end by 2 bases; junction bases not matched to a gene: 5. The CDR3, as DNA: TGTGCCTGGACAAGCGGGAGTTACACAGATACGCAGTATTTT. This encodes CAWTSGSYTDTQYF.

This clone was seen repeatedly, ten times or more. The chain employs TRBV24-1 and TRBJ1-5; D is possibly TRBD1 (5 bases). The CDR3 has 17 amino acids. The germline V gene has CDR1 KGHDR and CDR2 SFDVKD. V gave up 0 bases and J gave up 0 bases, with 11 bases separating them. This CDR3 reads CATSDLQPGGSNQPQHF. CDR3 sequence (DNA): TGTGCCACCAGTGATTTGCAGCCCGGGGGTAGCAATCAGCCCCAGCATTTT.

The chain recombines TRBV9 with TRBJ1-4; 9 positions match TRBD1. Germline V lookup: CDR1 SGDLS, CDR2 YYNGEE. V was pared by 3 bases and J by 8 bases, with 8 bases of the junction left unmatched. The CDR3 has 15 residues. The CDR3: CASSESGTGWEKLFF. DNA of the CDR3: TGTGCCAGCAGCGAATCCGGGACAGGGTGGGAAAAACTGTTTTTT.

The J gene is TRBJ2-7, the V gene TRBV5-1; perhaps TRBD1 as D (6 bases). Germline CDR1 is SGHRS and CDR2 is YFSETQ. The CDR3 covers 15 residues. Between the trimmed V and J ends, which lost 7 bases and 3 bases, there was a span of 20 bases. DNA for the CDR3: TGCGCCAGCTCCCAGGATGGGGGCACCAACTACGAGCAGTACTTC. This sequence encodes CASSQDGGTNYEQYF.